This T cell receptor beta chain was observed in a study of post-analysis software for immune sequencing data. Study context: Secondary progressive, relapsing-remitting and progressive-relapsing multiple sclerosis were among the included disease courses.

Unique molecular identifiers were built into the TCR beta cDNA libraries. One entry per CDR3 protein, called by TCRdb with MiXCR from the PCR reads. Of fewer than 850,000 distinct CDR3 sequences listed, roughly 27% are singletons. Whole-study results and caveats: Included in a set of five TRBV segments more frequent in patients than controls were TRBV5-6, TRBV5-1 and TRBV20-1. F-measure co-clustering was strong for batch-matched samples.

A remark on this clonotype: Its specificity is unknown.

This CDR3 comprises 15 residues. V was trimmed by 5 bases and J by 4 bases, leaving 20 bases between them. Per the germline V gene, CDR1 is SQVTM and CDR2 is ANQGSEA. The gene calls are TRBV29-1 and TRBJ1-2, with D tentatively TRBD1 (6 bases). The sequenced material came from blood. The clonotype was recovered from a girl under 18 with multiple sclerosis. The CDR3 bases are TGCAGCGTTATAAACAGGGTTGAGCGGGGCTATGGCTACACCTTC. Residues: CSVINRVERGYGYTF. Looking up the rest from reference TRBV29-1 and TRBJ1-2 gives the full variable domain: SAVISQKPSRDICQRGTSLTIQCQVDSQVTMMFWYRQQPGQSLTLIATANQGSEATYESGFVIDKFPISRPNLTFSTLTVSNMSPEDSSIYLCSVINRVERGYGYTFGSGTRLTVV.